The TCR beta chain described here comes from a study of T cell changes during pregnancy in multiple sclerosis (dated 2019 in TCRdb). Study-wide context: The study looked at changes in the T cell repertoire across pregnancy in women with multiple sclerosis.

On this clone itself: Its antigen has not been determined. It has no much larger one-base neighbor in the sample; base qualities were not kept.

The CDR3 holds 13 amino acids from the cysteine to the phenylalanine. CDR3 DNA only is kept here, 39 bases in frame from base 1. From the germline V gene (reference sequence), CDR1 is WNHNN and CDR2 is SYGVQD. The junction carries 11 bases between V and J, which are trimmed by 8 bases and 4 bases respectively. The receptor library was made with the immunoSEQ multiplex PCR assay. As stored in TCRdb, this immuneACCESS dataset retains in-frame rearrangements with V and J assigned. A fraction of the clones does not appear; measured against another copy, unresolved V genes explain less than half of the discrepancy, and the remainder lacks a known reason. The sample yields about 45,000 clones; roughly 90% were counted once. The top ten clones comprise under 2% of the sample.

The chain uses TRBV10-1 and TRBJ1-4; a tentative D call is TRBD1 (6 bases match). The specimen comprised peripheral blood, sampled in the first trimester of pregnancy. The TCR was taken from a female donor with multiple sclerosis, enrolled in a pregnancy study. The CDR3 region reads CASPDSFNEKLFF. In nucleotide form, the sequence is TGCGCCAGCCCGGACAGCTTTAATGAAAAACTGTTTTTT.